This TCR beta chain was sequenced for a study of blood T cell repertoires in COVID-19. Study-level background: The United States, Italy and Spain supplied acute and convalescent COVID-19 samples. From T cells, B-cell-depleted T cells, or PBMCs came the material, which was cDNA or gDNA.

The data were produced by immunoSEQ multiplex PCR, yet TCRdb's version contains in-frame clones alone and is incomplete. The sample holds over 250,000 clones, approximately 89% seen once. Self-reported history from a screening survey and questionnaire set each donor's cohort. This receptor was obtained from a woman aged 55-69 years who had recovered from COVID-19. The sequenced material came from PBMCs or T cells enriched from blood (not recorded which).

CDR3 sequence: CASSLTGAKTEAFF. DNA for the CDR3: TGTGCCAGCAGCTTGACAGGGGCCAAGACTGAAGCTTTCTTT. The chain links TRBV11-3 to TRBJ1-1; TRBD1 matches at 8 bases. There are 14 residues in the CDR3. Germline lookup yields CDR1 SGHNT and CDR2 YENEEA. After removal of 3 bases from V and 5 bases from J, the junction contained 5 bases not matched to a gene.